The T cell receptor beta chain under discussion was sequenced for a study of CD8 T cells in Susac syndrome. TEMRA cells were FACS-enriched, while CD8+ and CD4+ T cells were negatively isolated. Random-hexamer reverse transcription was applied to about 0.5 to 1 ug RNA. It was immunoSEQ multiplex PCR that amplified TCR beta CDR3 across 54 Vbeta and 13 Jbeta. TCRdb ran MiXCR on the immunoSEQ multiplex PCR reads and lists one entry per CDR3 protein. The repertoire holds approximately 160,000 distinct CDR3 sequences, with approximately 95% as singletons. This CDR3 has 14 residues. V gave up 5 bases and J gave up 2 bases, with 12 bases separating them. Looked up from germline, CDR1 is MDHEN and CDR2 is SYDVKM.

The receptor was derived from a human donor with Susac syndrome. The chain recombines TRBV28 with TRBJ2-5; tentative D call: TRBD1 (6 bases). The sample was CD4+ T cells from PBMCs. The CDR3 DNA sequence: TGTGCCAGCAGTACGCCCGGGACACAAGAGACCCAGTACTTC. It yields the protein CASSTPGTQETQYF. The complete variable domain, with remaining parts taken from reference TRBV28 and TRBJ2-5, reads DVKVTQSSRYLVKRTGEKVFLECVQDMDHENMFWYRQDPGLGLRLIYFSYDVKMKEKGDIPEGYSVSREKKERFSLILESASTNQTSMYLCASSTPGTQETQYFGPGTRLLVL.